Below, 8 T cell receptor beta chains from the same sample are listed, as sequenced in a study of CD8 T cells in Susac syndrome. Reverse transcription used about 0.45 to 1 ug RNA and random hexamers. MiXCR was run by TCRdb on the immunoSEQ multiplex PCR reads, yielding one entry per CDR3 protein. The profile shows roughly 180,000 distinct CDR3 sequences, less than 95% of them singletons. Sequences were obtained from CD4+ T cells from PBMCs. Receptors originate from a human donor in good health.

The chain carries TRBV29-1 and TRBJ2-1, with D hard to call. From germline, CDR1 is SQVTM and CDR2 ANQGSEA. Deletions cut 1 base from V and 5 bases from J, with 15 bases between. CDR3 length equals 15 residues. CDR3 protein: CSVEGPRNMNNEQFF. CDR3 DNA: TGCAGCGTTGAAGGTCCTAGGAACATGAACAATGAGCAGTTCTTC.

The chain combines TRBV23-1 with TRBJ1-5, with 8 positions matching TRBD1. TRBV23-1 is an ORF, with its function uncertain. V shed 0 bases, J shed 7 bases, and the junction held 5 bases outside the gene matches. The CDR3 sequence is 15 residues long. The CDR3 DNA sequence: TGCGCCAGCAGTCAATCCGGACAGGGACGGCAGCCCCAGCATTTT. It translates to CASSQSGQGRQPQHF.

The CDR3, as DNA: TGCAGCGTTTCACAGGGGGTAATCGAGACCCAGTACTTC. Its translation: CSVSQGVIETQYF. The chain carries TRBV29-1 and TRBJ2-5; 8 bases fit TRBD1. CDR3 length: 13 amino acids. Germline-derived CDR1 and CDR2 are SQVTM and ANQGSEA. V dropped 5 bases and J dropped 5; count of bases not matched to a gene: 7. Based on the CDR3 plus reference TRBV29-1 and TRBJ2-5, the full variable domain is SAVISQKPSRDICQRGTSLTIQCQVDSQVTMMFWYRQQPGQSLTLIATANQGSEATYESGFVIDKFPISRPNLTFSTLTVSNMSPEDSSIYLCSVSQGVIETQYFGPGTRLLVL.

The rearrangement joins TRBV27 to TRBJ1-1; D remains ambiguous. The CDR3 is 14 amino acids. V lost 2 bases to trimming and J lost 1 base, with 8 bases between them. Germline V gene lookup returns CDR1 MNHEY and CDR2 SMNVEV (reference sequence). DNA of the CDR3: TGTGCCAGCAGTTTACTACGGACGAACACTGAAGCTTTCTTT. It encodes CASSLLRTNTEAFF.

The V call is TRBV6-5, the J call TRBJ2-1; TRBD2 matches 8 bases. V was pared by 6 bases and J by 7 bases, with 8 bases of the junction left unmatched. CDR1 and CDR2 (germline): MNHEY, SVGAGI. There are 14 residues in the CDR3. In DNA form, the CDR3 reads TGTGCCAGCAGATCAGCGGGAGACAGGAATGAGCAGTTCTTC. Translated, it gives CASRSAGDRNEQFF.

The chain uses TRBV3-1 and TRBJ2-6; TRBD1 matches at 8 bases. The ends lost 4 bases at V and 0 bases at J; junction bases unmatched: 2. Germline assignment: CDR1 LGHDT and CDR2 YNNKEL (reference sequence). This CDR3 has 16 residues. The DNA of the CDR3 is TGTGCCAGCAGCCTCACAGGGGGCTCTGGGGCCAACGTCCTGACTTTC. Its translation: CASSLTGGSGANVLTF.

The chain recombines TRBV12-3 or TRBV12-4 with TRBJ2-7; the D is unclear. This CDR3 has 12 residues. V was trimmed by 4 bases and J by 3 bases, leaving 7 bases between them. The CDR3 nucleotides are TGTGCCAGCAGTTGGGCAGTCTACGAGCAGTACTTC. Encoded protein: CASSWAVYEQYF.

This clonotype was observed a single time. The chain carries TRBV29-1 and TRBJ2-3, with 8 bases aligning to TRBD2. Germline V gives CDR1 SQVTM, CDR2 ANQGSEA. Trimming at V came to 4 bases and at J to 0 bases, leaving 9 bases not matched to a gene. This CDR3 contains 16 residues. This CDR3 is CSVGIGAGGSTDTQYF. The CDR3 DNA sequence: TGCAGCGTTGGGATTGGCGCGGGAGGCAGCACAGATACGCAGTATTTT.